Shown below are 19 T cell receptor beta chains from a single sample sequenced in a study of blood T cell dynamics during melanoma immunotherapy. Profiling relied on immunoSEQ multiplex PCR, and the TCRdb table lists in-frame clones only, not all of them. The sample holds about 12,000 clones, less than 85% seen once. Sample time point: pre-treatment baseline. Specimen: blood, collected from a patient treated with checkpoint blockade. All receptors derive from a human donor with melanoma.

This sequence joins TRBV30 and TRBJ1-3, with D unclear. V was trimmed by 6 bases and J by 0 bases, leaving 12 bases between them. CDR1 and CDR2 (germline): GTSNPN, SVGIG (reference sequence). CDR3 length equals 14 residues. The CDR3 sequence is CACEPGLSGNTIYF. CDR3 nucleotide sequence: TGTGCCTGTGAGCCTGGGCTCTCTGGAAACACCATATATTTT.

CDR3 bases: TGTGCCAGCAGCTTCCGAAGGGGGGGCATCTACGAGCAGTACTTC. Its translation is CASSFRRGGIYEQYF. This chain joins TRBV5-6 and TRBJ2-7, with D possibly TRBD2 on 7 matching bases. The CDR3 length is 15 residues. The V gene lost 2 bases and the J gene lost 3 bases, with 15 bases spanning the gap. Germline CDR1 and CDR2: SGHDT and YYEEEE.

This chain uses TRBV7-6 with TRBJ2-3; 12 bases fit TRBD2. Germline assignment: CDR1 SGHVS and CDR2 FNYEAQ. The CDR3 covers 15 residues. V dropped 5 bases and J dropped 4; count of bases not matched to a gene: 4. DNA for the CDR3: TGTGCCAGCAGCCGGCTAGCGGGAGGGGCAGATACGCAGTATTTT. This codes for CASSRLAGGADTQYF. Full variable domain (remainder filled in from reference TRBV7-6 and TRBJ2-3): GAGVSQSPRYKVTKRGQDVALRCDPISGHVSLYWYRQALGQGPEFLTYFNYEAQQDKSGLPNDRFSAERPEGSISTLTIQRTEQRDSAMYRCASSRLAGGADTQYFGPGTRLTVL.

V gene TRBV27 combines with J gene TRBJ2-5, with TRBD2 matching 8 bases. CDR3 size: 14 residues. Germline values: CDR1 MNHEY, CDR2 SMNVEV (reference sequence). Germline trimming cut 5 bases from V and 5 bases from J; bases unmatched to any gene: 7. Here the CDR3 DNA reads TGTGCCAGCAGTATAGCGGGGTTTGGGGAGACCCAGTACTTC. This encodes CASSIAGFGETQYF.

CDR3 sequence reads: CASSESDSGRPQHF. CDR3 nucleotides: TGTGCCAGCAGTGAATCCGACAGTGGACGGCCCCAGCATTTT. The chain couples TRBV6-1 to TRBJ1-5; D perhaps matches TRBD1 (5 bases). The germline V and J ends were trimmed by 2 bases and 9 bases, with 14 bases remaining between them. Looked up from germline, CDR1 is MNHNS and CDR2 is SASEGT. The CDR3 covers 14 residues.

This chain joins TRBV19 and TRBJ2-7; 9 nucleotides match TRBD1. The germline CDR1 and CDR2 sequences are LNHDA and SQIVND (reference sequence). The CDR3 covers 15 residues. V shed 6 bases and J 4 bases; nucleotides not matched to a gene: 10. The CDR3 here is CASSVRTGVLYEQYF. CDR3 in DNA: TGTGCCAGTAGCGTTCGGACAGGGGTCCTGTACGAGCAGTACTTC.

The chain has TRBV6-5 and TRBJ1-5, with 7 bases identical to TRBD1. In germline, CDR1 is MNHEY, CDR2 SVGAGI. The CDR3 has 16 amino acids. The V and J ends lost 2 bases and 2 bases, in that order; junction bases with no gene match: 6. CDR3 sequence: CASSYEGAGGNQPQHF. CDR3 bases: TGTGCCAGCAGTTACGAGGGGGCTGGGGGCAATCAGCCCCAGCATTTT.

This chain uses TRBV29-1 with TRBJ1-1; D ambiguous. The germline V gene encodes CDR1 SQVTM and CDR2 ANQGSEA. Trimming pared 7 bases from V and 1 base from J, leaving 10 bases between. The CDR3 runs 12 residues. CDR3 coding DNA: TGCAGCGGGGTTGGGGAGAACACTGAAGCTTTCTTT. Its protein is CSGVGENTEAFF.

J is TRBJ2-5 and V is TRBV11-3; D uncertain. V lost 3 bases and J 1 base, leaving 6 bases between the germline ends. Per germline, CDR1 SGHNT and CDR2 YENEEA. The length of the CDR3 is 13 residues. Here the CDR3 reads CASSLSFQETQYF. In DNA form, the CDR3 reads TGTGCCAGCAGCTTGAGTTTCCAAGAGACCCAGTACTTC.

The chain couples TRBV27 to TRBJ2-5; TRBD1 matches 10 bases. Germline values: CDR1 MNHEY, CDR2 SMNVEV (reference sequence). The CDR3 extends over 14 amino acids. V shed 6 bases, J shed 7 bases, and the junction held 8 bases outside the gene matches. CDR3 sequence: CASSWDRGLGTQYF. DNA of the CDR3: TGTGCCAGCAGCTGGGACAGGGGTTTGGGGACCCAGTACTTC.

The CDR3 is CASMDRGVLDTQYF. The DNA of the CDR3 is TGTGCCAGCATGGACAGGGGCGTGTTGGATACGCAGTATTTT. V usage is TRBV28 and J usage is TRBJ2-3, with 9 bases identical to TRBD1. V was pared by 7 bases and J by 6 bases, with 8 bases of the junction left unmatched. CDR1 MDHEN and CDR2 SYDVKM come from the germline V gene. The length of the CDR3 is 14 residues. The full variable domain, its missing parts supplied by reference TRBV28 and TRBJ2-3, is DVKVTQSSRYLVKRTGEKVFLECVQDMDHENMFWYRQDPGLGLRLIYFSYDVKMKEKGDIPEGYSVSREKKERFSLILESASTNQTSMYLCASMDRGVLDTQYFGPGTRLTVL.

This chain links TRBV28 with TRBJ2-4, with 12 bases fitting TRBD1. The germline CDR1 and CDR2 sequences are MDHEN and SYDVKM. The J segment lost 2 bases and the V segment lost 5 bases, leaving 1 base of the junction unmatched. The CDR3 length is 15 residues. This chain's CDR3 is CASSGDRGPKNIQYF. The CDR3 DNA reads as TGTGCCAGCAGTGGGGACAGGGGGCCCAAAAACATTCAGTACTTC.

The rearrangement joins TRBV28 to TRBJ2-7; possibly TRBD1 for D (6 bases). V gave up 3 bases and J gave up 2 bases, with 8 bases separating them. Germline V gene lookup returns CDR1 MDHEN and CDR2 SYDVKM. There are 13 residues in the CDR3. The chain's CDR3 is CASSFNRAYEQYF. CDR3 sequence (DNA): TGTGCCAGCAGTTTTAACAGGGCCTACGAGCAGTACTTC.

This clone was seen more than once but under ten times. This chain joins TRBV6-4 and TRBJ2-3; no definite D call. Per the germline V gene, CDR1 is MRHNA and CDR2 is SNTAGT. V lost 0 bases and J 0 bases, leaving 19 bases between the germline ends. The CDR3 length is 19 residues. The chain's CDR3 is CASSDSLGLGYSSTDTQYF. CDR3 coding DNA: TGTGCCAGCAGTGACTCTCTTGGGCTGGGCTACTCTAGCACAGATACGCAGTATTTT.

This clone has just one count. This chain links TRBV6-1 with TRBJ2-2, with D perhaps TRBD2 (7 bases). Trimming removed 7 bases from V and 6 bases from J, with 15 bases in between. Germline V lookup: CDR1 MNHNS, CDR2 SASEGT. CDR3 length: 14 residues. CDR3 amino acids: CASNRREGAGELFF. The CDR3 nucleotides are TGTGCCAGCAATCGGAGGGAGGGGGCCGGGGAGCTGTTTTTT.

The V gene is TRBV4-3, the J gene TRBJ2-3; perhaps TRBD1 as D (6 bases). This CDR3 is built from 15 residues. The V and J ends lost 0 bases and 2 bases respectively, with 9 bases between them. The germline V gene encodes CDR1 LGHNA and CDR2 YSLEER. CDR3 DNA sequence: TGCGCCAGCAGCCAAGAAGGACAGAACACAGATACGCAGTATTTT. Protein: CASSQEGQNTDTQYF.

This chain links TRBV4-3 with TRBJ2-3; TRBD2 matches at 9 bases. After removal of 1 base from V and 6 bases from J, the junction contained 8 bases not matched to a gene. The V gene's germline CDR1 is LGHNA and CDR2 YSLEER. The CDR3 sequence is 16 residues long. The CDR3 here is CASSQVVRAGGDTQYF. The CDR3, as DNA: TGCGCCAGCAGCCAAGTGGTTAGGGCGGGGGGGGATACGCAGTATTTT.

The rearrangement uses TRBV6-5 and TRBJ1-6; D is ambiguous. CDR1 and CDR2 (germline): MNHEY, SVGAGI. CDR3 length: 15 residues. Deletions cut 0 bases from V and 10 bases from J, with 13 bases between. As DNA, the CDR3 is TGTGCCAGCAGTTACTCGGAGGGAAGTGGGTCACCCCTCCACTTT. The encoded protein is CASSYSEGSGSPLHF.

V usage is TRBV28 and J usage is TRBJ1-2, with D hard to call. Looked up from germline, CDR1 is MDHEN and CDR2 is SYDVKM. This CDR3 comprises 13 residues. Trimming removed 4 bases from V and 7 bases from J, with 13 bases in between. This CDR3 is CASSYERVSGYTF. The CDR3, as DNA: TGTGCCAGCAGTTATGAGAGGGTGTCTGGCTACACCTTC.